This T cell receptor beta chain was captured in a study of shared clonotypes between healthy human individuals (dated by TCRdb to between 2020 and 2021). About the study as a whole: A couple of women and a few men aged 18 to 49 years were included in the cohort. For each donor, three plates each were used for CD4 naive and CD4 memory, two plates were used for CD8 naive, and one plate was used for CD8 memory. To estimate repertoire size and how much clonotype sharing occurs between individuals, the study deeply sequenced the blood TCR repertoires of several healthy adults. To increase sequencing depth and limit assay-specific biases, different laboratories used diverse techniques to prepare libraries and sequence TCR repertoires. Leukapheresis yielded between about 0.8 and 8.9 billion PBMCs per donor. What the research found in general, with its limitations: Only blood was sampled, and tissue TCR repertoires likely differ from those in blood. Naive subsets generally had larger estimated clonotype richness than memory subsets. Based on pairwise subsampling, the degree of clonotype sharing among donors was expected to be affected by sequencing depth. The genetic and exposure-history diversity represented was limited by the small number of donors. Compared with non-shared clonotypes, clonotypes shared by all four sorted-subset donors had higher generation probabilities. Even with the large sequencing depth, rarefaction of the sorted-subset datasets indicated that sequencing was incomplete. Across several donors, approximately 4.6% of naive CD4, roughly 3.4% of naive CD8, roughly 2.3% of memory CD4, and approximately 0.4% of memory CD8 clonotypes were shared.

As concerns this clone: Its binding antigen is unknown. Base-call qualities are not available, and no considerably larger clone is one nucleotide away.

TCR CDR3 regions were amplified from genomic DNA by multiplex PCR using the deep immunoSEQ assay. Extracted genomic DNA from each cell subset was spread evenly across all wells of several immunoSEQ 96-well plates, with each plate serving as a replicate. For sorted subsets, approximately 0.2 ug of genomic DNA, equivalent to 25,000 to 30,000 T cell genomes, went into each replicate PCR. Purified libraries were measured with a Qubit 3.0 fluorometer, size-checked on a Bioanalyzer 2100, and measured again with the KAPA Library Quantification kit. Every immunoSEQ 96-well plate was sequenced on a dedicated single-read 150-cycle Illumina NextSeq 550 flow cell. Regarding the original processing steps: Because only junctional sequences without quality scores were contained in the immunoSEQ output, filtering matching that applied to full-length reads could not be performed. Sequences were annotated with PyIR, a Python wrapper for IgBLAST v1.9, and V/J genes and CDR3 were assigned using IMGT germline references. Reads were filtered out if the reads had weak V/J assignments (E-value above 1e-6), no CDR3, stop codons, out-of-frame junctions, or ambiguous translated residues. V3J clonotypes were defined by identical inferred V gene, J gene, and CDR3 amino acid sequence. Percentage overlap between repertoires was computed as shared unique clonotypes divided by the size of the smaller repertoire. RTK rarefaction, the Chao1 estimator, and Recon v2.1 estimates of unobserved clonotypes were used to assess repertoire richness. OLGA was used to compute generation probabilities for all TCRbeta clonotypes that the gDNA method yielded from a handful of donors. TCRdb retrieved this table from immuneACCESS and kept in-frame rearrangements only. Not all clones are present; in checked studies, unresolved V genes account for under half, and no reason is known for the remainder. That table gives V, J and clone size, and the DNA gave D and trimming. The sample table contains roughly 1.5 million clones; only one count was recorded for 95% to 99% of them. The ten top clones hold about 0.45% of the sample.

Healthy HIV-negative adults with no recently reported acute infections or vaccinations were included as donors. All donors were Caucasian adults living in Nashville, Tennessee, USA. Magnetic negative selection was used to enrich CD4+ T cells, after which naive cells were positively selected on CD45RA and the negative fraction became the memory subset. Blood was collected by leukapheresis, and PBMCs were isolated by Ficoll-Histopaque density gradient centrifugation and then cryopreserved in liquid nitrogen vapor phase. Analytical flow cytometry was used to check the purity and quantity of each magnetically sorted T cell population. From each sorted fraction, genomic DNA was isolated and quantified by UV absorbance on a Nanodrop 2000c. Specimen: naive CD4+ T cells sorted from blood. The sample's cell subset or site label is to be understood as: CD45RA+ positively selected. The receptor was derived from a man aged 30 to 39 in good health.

The DNA sequence is given as TGCAGCGTTGGACCTGCAAACGGGGAGCTGTTTTTT. Its protein reads: CSVGPANGELFF. The chain joins TRBV29-1 to TRBJ2-2, with the D gene not clear enough to name. The CDR1 and CDR2 encoded by the germline V gene are SQVTM and ANQGSEA. The CDR3 starts with the cysteine, ends with the phenylalanine, and has 12 residues. Solely the CDR3 DNA is kept, with 36 bases framed from the first base. V lost 4 bases and J lost 7 bases; the stretch between them is 10 bases long.